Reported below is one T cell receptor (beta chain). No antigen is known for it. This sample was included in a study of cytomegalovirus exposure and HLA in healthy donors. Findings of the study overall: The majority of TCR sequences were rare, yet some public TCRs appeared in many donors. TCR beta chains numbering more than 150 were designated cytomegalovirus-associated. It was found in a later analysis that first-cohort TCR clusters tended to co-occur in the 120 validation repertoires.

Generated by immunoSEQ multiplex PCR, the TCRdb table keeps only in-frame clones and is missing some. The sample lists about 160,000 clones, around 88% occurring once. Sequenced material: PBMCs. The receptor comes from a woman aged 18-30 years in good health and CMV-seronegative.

For the CDR3, the DNA is TGTGCCAGCAGTGACTTTTTTCTCTACCGGGACAGGACCCACGAGCAGTACTTC. It yields the protein CASSDFFLYRDRTHEQYF. The V and J genes are TRBV2 and TRBJ2-7, with 8 positions matching TRBD1. The junction had 18 bases not matched to a gene; V was cut back by 3 bases and J by 5 bases. CDR1 is SNHLY and CDR2 is FYNNEI in the germline V gene. This CDR3 contains 18 residues.